Listed below are T cell receptor beta chains from one sample, sequenced in a study of blood T cell repertoires in COVID-19. Libraries were prepared by immunoSEQ multiplex PCR; TCRdb keeps only in-frame clonotypes and omits some of them. The table has about 160,000 clones, roughly 85% seen once. Sample: peripheral blood. These TCRs come from a man aged 35 to 55 with acute or convalescent COVID-19. The CDR3 runs from the conserved cysteine through the conserved F or W. A D gene is named only where the DNA matches it firmly. A clone size is listed for some rows: how often the clone was seen (once, few, many), or a class if it is expanded.

NA,TRBD1,TRBJ2-7,TRBV10-3,TGTGCCATCAGTGGGGGCTCAGACAGGGGGGGCGAGCAGTACTTC,CAISGGSDRGGEQYF
NA,TRBD1,TRBJ2-2,TRBV11-2,TGTGCCAGCCTGCGAAGGAGGACAGGGGGCGCGGGGGACGGCGGGGAGCTGTTTTTT,CASLRRRTGGAGDGGELFF
NA,NA,TRBJ2-5,TRBV6-2/TRBV6-3,TGTGCCAGCAGTGGTCCCCAATCGGCCCAGTACTTC,CASSGPQSAQYF
NA,NA,TRBJ1-1,TRBV18,TGTGCCAGCCACCAAGGACTGAGGTCTGAAGCTTTCTTT,CASHQGLRSEAFF
NA,NA,TRBJ1-2,TRBV28,TGTGCCAGCGGCACAGGGAAGGAGATGGGCTACACCTTC,CASGTGKEMGYTF
once,NA,TRBJ1-4,TRBV11-3,TGTGCCAGCAGCCCACAATACCTCCAGGAAAAACTGTTTTTT,CASSPQYLQEKLFF
NA,NA,TRBJ1-6,TRBV7-9,TGTGCCGGGTCAGTAGGGGATAATTCACCCCTCCACTTT,CAGSVGDNSPLHF
NA,NA,TRBJ1-1,TRBV27,TGTGCCAGCAGTTTTGCGGCTAACACTGAAGCTTTCTTT,CASSFAANTEAFF
NA,TRBD1,TRBJ2-7,TRBV7-9,TGTGCCAGCAGCTTAGTGGGACAGGGGGTCTCTCTTCTGTCCTACGAGCAGTACTTC,CASSLVGQGVSLLSYEQYF
NA,NA,TRBJ2-7,TRBV9,TGTGCCAGCAGCGTATCCTCGGGCGAGCAGTACTTC,CASSVSSGEQYF
NA,NA,TRBJ2-1,TRBV2,TGTGCCTATCATGACAGAGACTTCAATGAGCAGTTCTTC,CAYHDRDFNEQFF
few,NA,TRBJ1-1,TRBV2,TGTGCCAGCAGTGAAGATATGGGCAGGGTGAACACTGAAGCTTTCTTT,CASSEDMGRVNTEAFF
once,NA,TRBJ1-2,TRBV6-5,TGTGCCAGCGGTTCGACGGAGGGGACTTATGGCTACACCTTC,CASGSTEGTYGYTF
NA,TRBD1,TRBJ2-1,TRBV7-3,TGTGCCAGCAGCGGCGCAGGGGGATACAATGAGCAGTTCTTC,CASSGAGGYNEQFF
NA,NA,TRBJ1-2,TRBV5-8,TGTGCCAGCAGCTTGATCCCTGGCAGGCGTGACTATGGCTACACCTTC,CASSLIPGRRDYGYTF
NA,NA,TRBJ1-1,TRBV25-1,TGTGCCAGCAGTGAATCGGGACTTCTGAACACTGAAGCTTTCTTT,CASSESGLLNTEAFF
NA,NA,TRBJ2-7,TRBV3-1/TRBV3-2,TGTGCCAGCAGCCAGGTAATTTGGAGCTACGAGCAGTACTTC,CASSQVIWSYEQYF
NA,NA,TRBJ2-1,TRBV30,TGTGCCTGGAGTGTACTAAGGCGGGTCGCCTACAATGAGCAGTTCTTC,CAWSVLRRVAYNEQFF
NA,NA,TRBJ1-1,TRBV27,TGTGCCAGCAGTACCAACAGGGTTACTGAAGCTTTCTTT,CASSTNRVTEAFF
NA,TRBD1,TRBJ1-5,TRBV19,TGTGCCAGCAAGGACAGGGCACAGCAGCCCCAGCATTTT,CASKDRAQQPQHF
NA,TRBD2,TRBJ2-1,TRBV9,TGTGCCAGCAGCGTAAGGTTTAGCGGGGGAGACAATGAGCAGTTCTTC,CASSVRFSGGDNEQFF
NA,TRBD2,TRBJ2-3,TRBV9,TGTGCCAGCAGCGTGTCTATAAAGCCGGGACTAGCGGGGGATACGCAGTATTTT,CASSVSIKPGLAGDTQYF
NA,NA,TRBJ2-7,TRBV19,TGTGCCAGTAGTCTCCGCGGAGGGGCTTTTTCCTACGAGCAGTACTTC,CASSLRGGAFSYEQYF
NA,TRBD2,TRBJ2-1,TRBV5-8,TGTGCCAGCGGCTTGGGGTTAGCGGGGCTGGGGTACAATGAGCAGTTCTTC,CASGLGLAGLGYNEQFF
NA,TRBD2,TRBJ2-3,TRBV5-1,TGCGCCAGCAACGGGGGAGGGACAGATACGCAGTATTTT,CASNGGGTDTQYF
NA,NA,TRBJ1-6,TRBV18,TGTGCCACCCACACGGGGGGACTGGGTTCACCCCTCCACTTT,CATHTGGLGSPLHF
NA,TRBD2,TRBJ2-7,TRBV6-6,TGTGCCAGCAGTTACGTGCTAGCGGGGACCTACGAGCAGCACTTC,CASSYVLAGTYEQHF
NA,NA,TRBJ2-7,TRBV12-3/TRBV12-4,TGTGCCAGCAGCTTCGGAGGCACCTACGAGCAGTACTTC,CASSFGGTYEQYF
NA,NA,TRBJ1-1,TRBV19,TGTGCCAGTAGTACTGGACAGCGGATATTTGAAGCTTTCTTT,CASSTGQRIFEAFF
NA,TRBD1,TRBJ1-1,TRBV11-2,TGTGCCAGCAGCTTGGACAGGGGGAGCACTGAAGCTTTCTTT,CASSLDRGSTEAFF
NA,TRBD1,TRBJ2-7,TRBV15,TGTGCCACCAGCAGACCGTGGACAGGGGTCTACGAGCAGTACTTC,CATSRPWTGVYEQYF
NA,TRBD2,TRBJ2-3,TRBV7-8,TGTGCCAGCAGCCTACGGGGGGTCACAGATACGCAGTATTTT,CASSLRGVTDTQYF
NA,TRBD2,TRBJ2-1,TRBV27,TGTGCCAGCAGTTCAAGCGGGGGCTCCTACAATGAGCAGTTCTTC,CASSSSGGSYNEQFF
NA,NA,TRBJ2-7,TRBV2,TGTGCCAGCAGTGAAAACGGGTTGAGAGAGCAGTACTTC,CASSENGLREQYF
NA,TRBD2,TRBJ2-7,TRBV7-9,TGTGCCAGCAGCTCCGGACTAGCGGGGGACCACGAGCAGTACTTC,CASSSGLAGDHEQYF
NA,NA,TRBJ1-5,TRBV9,TGTGCCAGCAGCGTAGGGGACACCAATCAGCCCCAGCATTTT,CASSVGDTNQPQHF
NA,NA,TRBJ1-4,TRBV6-5,TGTGCCAGCAGGAGGGGGGGGGAAAAACTGTTTTTT,CASRRGGEKLFF
NA,TRBD1,TRBJ1-2,TRBV6-5,TGTGCCAGCCGGGACAGGGGTTATGGCTACACCTTC,CASRDRGYGYTF
NA,NA,TRBJ2-2,TRBV21-1,TGTGCCAGCCGATCAGGCGGGGAGCTGTTTTTT,CASRSGGELFF
NA,TRBD1,TRBJ2-7,TRBV5-8,TGTGCCAGCAGCCTAAGGGGACAGCAATACGAGCAGTACTTC,CASSLRGQQYEQYF
NA,TRBD1,TRBJ2-5,TRBV5-1,TGCGCCAGCAGCTTGGGGGACAGGCCCCAAGAGACCCAGTACTTC,CASSLGDRPQETQYF
NA,TRBD1,TRBJ2-2,TRBV30,TGTGCCTGGGGAAGACAGGGGGTAAACACCGGGGAGCTGTTTTTT,CAWGRQGVNTGELFF
NA,NA,TRBJ1-2,TRBV5-6,TGTGCCAGCACTAGCGCTAACTATGGCTACACCTTC,CASTSANYGYTF
NA,NA,TRBJ1-3,TRBV28,TGTGCCAGCAGTCATCAGGGAAACACCATATATTTT,CASSHQGNTIYF
NA,NA,TRBJ1-2,TRBV7-9,TGTGCCAGCCGCCCCCCGGGACATAACTATGGCTACACCTTC,CASRPPGHNYGYTF
few,NA,TRBJ2-1,TRBV11-3,TGTGCCAGCAGCTTAGACGGGGAACGGGAGCAGTTCTTC,CASSLDGEREQFF
NA,TRBD1,TRBJ1-4,TRBV2,TGTGCCAGCAGTGGACAGGGTTTCGGCAATGAAAAACTGTTTTTT,CASSGQGFGNEKLFF
NA,TRBD1,TRBJ2-2,TRBV28,TGTGCCAGCCTAAAGGCAGGGGGCGCCGACACCGGGGAGCTGTTTTTT,CASLKAGGADTGELFF
NA,NA,TRBJ1-1,TRBV7-2,TGTGCCAGCAGCTTAAGTGGGGGGACTGAAGCTTTCTTT,CASSLSGGTEAFF
NA,NA,TRBJ2-5,TRBV7-2,TGTGCCAGCAGCTCGGGACTTTTCGGGACCCAGTACTTC,CASSSGLFGTQYF
NA,NA,TRBJ2-3,TRBV27,TGTGCCAGCAGTTCCGCCCGAGCACCACTCCAGGGAGGTACGCAGTATTTT,CASSSARAPLQGGTQYF
NA,NA,TRBJ2-2,TRBV28,TGTGCCAGCAGTTTATGGTTGAATCAGGGGCCGGTCGGGGAGCTGTTTTTT,CASSLWLNQGPVGELFF